The T cell receptor beta chain under discussion was sequenced for a study of cytomegalovirus exposure and HLA in healthy donors. Overall study context: Counted in an early data release were 75 million to 85 million unique TCRs from HLA-typed donors. Study outcomes and limitations: Most of the TCR beta V segments (in an earlier analysis) were productive either about 87% or about 30% of the time.

Of note for this clone: No antigen is known for it.

Looked up from germline, CDR1 is SGHTA and CDR2 is FQGNSA. V lost 3 bases, J lost 2 bases, and 11 bases lay in between. The CDR3 spans 16 residues. PCR primers comprised 60 Vbeta and 13 Jbeta primers. The authors' processing: Around 9.9 million shared chains were among the roughly 80 million unique TCR beta chains that a later analysis counted. The data were produced by immunoSEQ multiplex PCR, yet TCRdb's version contains in-frame clones alone and is incomplete. V and J calls and clone size follow that table, whereas D and trimming were derived from the DNA. The sample gives hundreds of thousands of clones, 70% to 80% of which show up once; less than 3.5% is in the top ten.

The source is a woman aged 60-75 years in good health and CMV-seropositive. The sample comprised PBMCs. The chain is built from TRBV7-2 and TRBJ2-6, with D unresolved. In nucleotides, the CDR3 is TGTGCCAGCAGCTTGAGCGTGGGTCCTGGGGCCAACGTCCTGACTTTC. Protein product: CASSLSVGPGANVLTF. The complete variable domain, with remaining parts taken from reference TRBV7-2 and TRBJ2-6, reads GAGVSQSPSNKVTEKGKDVELRCDPISGHTALYWYRQSLGQGLEFLIYFQGNSAPDKSGLPSDRFSAERTGGSVSTLTIQRTQQEDSAVYLCASSLSVGPGANVLTFGAGSRLTVL.